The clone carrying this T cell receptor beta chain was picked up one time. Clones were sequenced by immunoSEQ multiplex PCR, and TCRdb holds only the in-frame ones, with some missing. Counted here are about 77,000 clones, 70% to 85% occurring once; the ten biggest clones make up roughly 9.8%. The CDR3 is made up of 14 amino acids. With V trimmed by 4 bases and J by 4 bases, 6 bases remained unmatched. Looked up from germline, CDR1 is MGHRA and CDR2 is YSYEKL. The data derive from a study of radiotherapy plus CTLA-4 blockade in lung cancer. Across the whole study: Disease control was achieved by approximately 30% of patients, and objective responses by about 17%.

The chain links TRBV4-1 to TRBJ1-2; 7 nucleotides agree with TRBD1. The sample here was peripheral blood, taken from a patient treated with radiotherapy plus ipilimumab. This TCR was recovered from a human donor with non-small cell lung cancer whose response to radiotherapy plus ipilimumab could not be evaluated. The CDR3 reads CASSPNRGPYGYTF. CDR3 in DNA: TGCGCCAGCAGCCCTAACAGGGGTCCCTATGGCTACACCTTC.